This note documents a single T cell receptor beta chain sequence. Compared with the rest of its sample, this clone is medium-sized (0.01 to 0.1%). It has no known antigen specificity. Within one base of it there is no much larger clone, and no base qualities were kept. The immunoSEQ hsTCRB v3.0 assay was used at survey level resolution for TRB variable region sequencing. TRB sequencing targeted a depth of about 40,000-50,000 T-cell genomes per sample. TRB libraries were pooled and sequenced on an Illumina MiSeq using a v3 150-cycle kit. The study's own analysis went as follows. Repertoire analysis was performed in R inside a reproducible Nextflow workflow that covered QC, data transformation and analysis. LymphoSeq2, an R package for exploring AIRR-Seq data, was used to implement the custom analyses. Several samples yielding fewer than 5000 total TRB sequences were excluded, leaving around 190 analyzed HIV repertoires. Among the 170 to 200 HIV repertoires that were kept, roughly 58 were collected before ART initiation and over 120 were collected after ART initiation. Repertoires were downsampled to 5000 TRB nucleotide sequences, with summary statistics averaged over 100 downsampling iterations. The analysis kept only TRB sequences whose CDR3 regions were at least seven amino acids long. A Shannon entropy-derived clonality score and the Gini coefficient were used to measure diversity. Repertoire networks linked the top 5000 CDR3 amino acid sequences whenever two sequences differed by an edit distance of one. For TRB CDR3 amino acid sequences, antigen specificity groups and MHC restriction were predicted with GLIPH2. To flag known CMV, EBV, HIV or tissue antigen associations, CDR3 amino acid sequences were matched against VDJdb and McPAS-TCR. Pre-ART, post-ART and control groups were compared with Wilcoxon signed-rank tests and Holm-Bonferroni correction. What TCRdb holds here is the immuneACCESS table cut down to in-frame rearrangements. Part of the clones is not present; checked against another copy, under half of the missing clones reflect an unresolved V gene, and the others are unexplained. The D gene and trimming were derived from the DNA, and the V and J assignments and clone size from that table. The sample data list roughly 35,000 clones, and 94% of these were observed just once. Clones ranked in the top ten supply 3.5% to 4.5% of the sample.

Participants were included only if at least one PBMC sample before ART initiation and at least two post-ART samples were available. Treatment was received in the United States of America by all participants with HIV. Before DNA extraction, cryopreserved samples containing roughly 1-11 million PBMC were thawed and washed. At the time of the earliest PBMC sample, participants with HIV were aged between roughly 23 and 60 years. PBMC samples were contributed by each participant from 1-4 timepoints before ART initiation and 2-8 timepoints after ART initiation, with a median of 7 samples. Serial HIV viral load, CD4+ T-cell count, ART history and demographic data were obtained for every participant. Using a Qiagen kit on a QIAcube, genomic DNA was extracted from unsorted PBMC, with samples processed in batches of 12. V is pared back by 0 bases and J by 5 bases, with 15 bases lying between the germline termini. For CDR1 and CDR2, the germline V gene lists SGHRS and YFSETQ. The CDR3, cysteine through phenylalanine, is 15 amino acids long. The sequence is cut down to CDR3 DNA, 45 bases in frame from base 1.

The data belong to a study of long-term antiretroviral therapy in people with HIV (dated by TCRdb to between 2021 and 2024). With respect to the entire study: The earliest samples were collected roughly a decade before the 2015 WHO recommendation for immediate ART, at a time when ART was usually postponed until CD4 counts fell. A retrospective serial study tested whether changes in peripheral blood TRB repertoire composition and diversity were associated with ART initiation and durable HIV suppression. A total of 150 to 200 cryopreserved PBMC samples came from approximately 30 adults with confirmed HIV infection and were collected serially over a mean of roughly six years (range 1-12). No cross-contamination during QIAcube processing was shown when test extractions of a monoclonal T-cell line were performed alongside over 25 polyclonal samples. About 40% of the roughly 30 participants with HIV were female.

The paper as a whole reports these results and caveats: The samples span the years 2004 to 2017, and the ART regimens used at that time may not be as effective as current regimens. Inferences about post-ART repertoire changes are limited because no data were available on ART adherence, viral resistance or therapy changes. ART initiation was associated with a significant increase in TRB diversity, but diversity stayed significantly below transplant donor controls even after long-term ART. Expanded TRB clones identified before ART initiation dominated the repertoire across all time points, though the dominance fluctuated and decreased in many PLHIV after ART. Because cell numbers in pre-ART samples were limited, unsorted PBMC were profiled instead of sorted CD4+ and CD8+ T cells. Narrower CDR3 length ranges were observed in HIV repertoires than in controls, and an antigen-experienced repertoire with only a slight naive shift after ART was suggested by the network structure. Limited PBMC availability meant only the TCR beta chain was sequenced, without alpha chain pairing.

This chain joins TRBV5-1 to TRBJ2-7, with the D segment identity uncertain. The TCR originated in a woman aged 50 to 65 with HIV. The input for sequencing was unsorted PBMCs, taken more than 5 years after starting antiretroviral therapy. The DNA sequence follows: TGCGCCAGCAGCTTGGGAAGGGCGAGCCGTGACGAGCAGTACTTC. Its amino acids are CASSLGRASRDEQYF. The full variable domain, with segments outside the CDR3 supplied by the reference TRBV5-1 and TRBJ2-7 proteins, appears as KAGVTQTPRYLIKTRGQQVTLSCSPISGHRSVSWYQQTPGQGLQFLFEYFSETQRNKGNFPGRFSGRQFSNSRSEMNVSTLELGDSALYLCASSLGRASRDEQYFGPGTRLTVT.